The entry below describes one T cell receptor (beta chain). Antigen: not known. This CDR3 contains 15 residues. The germline V and J ends were trimmed by 0 bases and 7 bases, with 14 bases remaining between them. The germline V gene encodes CDR1 SGHRS and CDR2 YFSETQ. The data were taken from a study of shared clonotypes between healthy human individuals. Notes on the study in general: Non-shared clonotypes had lower generation probabilities than those shared by all four donors.

The assay was carried out at the deep level. Sequencing was performed with immunoSEQ multiplex PCR; in TCRdb, only in-frame clones are kept and a portion is missing. Among a few million clones, less than 95% were seen once, and the ten largest hold about 0.41%. This clonotype was sampled from a man aged 18-30 years in good health. Some clones in this sample may be carry-over from other donors' samples. J is TRBJ2-4 and V is TRBV5-1; tentative D call: TRBD2 (6 bases). The specimen was naive CD4+ T cells from PBMCs. The subset here: CD45RA+ positively selected. The CDR3: CASSLVPGLENIQYF. The CDR3 DNA follows: TGCGCCAGCAGCTTGGTCCCGGGACTCGAGAACATTCAGTACTTC.